This T cell receptor (beta chain) is drawn from a study of T cell changes during pregnancy in multiple sclerosis. Only in-frame clones appear in the TCRdb table, and some are missing; sequencing was by immunoSEQ multiplex PCR. The sample includes some 40,000 clones, nearly 90% seen only once; the top ten take over 0.45%. The CDR3 is 14 amino acids. The germline V and J ends were trimmed by 3 bases and 1 base, with 9 bases remaining between them. Germline lookup yields CDR1 SGHVS and CDR2 FQNEAQ. V gene TRBV7-8 combines with J gene TRBJ2-5, with D hard to call. The sample consisted of CD4+ T cells from peripheral blood mononuclear cells, taken in the second trimester of pregnancy. This TCR derives from a female donor with multiple sclerosis, enrolled in a pregnancy study. The CDR3 protein is CASSLGRSQETQYF. The CDR3 nucleotides are TGTGCCAGCAGCTTGGGCCGAAGCCAAGAGACCCAGTACTTC.